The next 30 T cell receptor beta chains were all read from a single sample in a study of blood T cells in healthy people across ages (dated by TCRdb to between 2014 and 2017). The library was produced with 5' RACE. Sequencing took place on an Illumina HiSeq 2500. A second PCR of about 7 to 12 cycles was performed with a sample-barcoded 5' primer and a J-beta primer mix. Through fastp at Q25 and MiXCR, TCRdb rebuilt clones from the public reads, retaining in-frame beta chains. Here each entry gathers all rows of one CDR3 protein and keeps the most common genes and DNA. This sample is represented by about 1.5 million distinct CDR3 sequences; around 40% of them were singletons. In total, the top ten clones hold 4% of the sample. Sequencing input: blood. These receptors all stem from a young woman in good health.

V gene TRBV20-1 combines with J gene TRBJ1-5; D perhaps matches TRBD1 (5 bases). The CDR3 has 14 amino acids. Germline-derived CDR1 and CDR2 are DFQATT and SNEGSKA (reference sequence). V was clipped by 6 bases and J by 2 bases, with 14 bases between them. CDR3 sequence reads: CSAEAGLGNQPQHF. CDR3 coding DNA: TGCAGTGCAGAGGCAGGGCTGGGCAATCAGCCCCAGCATTTT.

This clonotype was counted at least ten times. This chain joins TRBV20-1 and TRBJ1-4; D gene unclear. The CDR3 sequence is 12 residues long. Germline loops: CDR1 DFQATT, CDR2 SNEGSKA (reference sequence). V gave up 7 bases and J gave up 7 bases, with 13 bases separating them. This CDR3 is CSVSSGREKLFF. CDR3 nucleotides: TGCAGTGTCTCTTCTGGGCGTGAAAAACTGTTTTTT.

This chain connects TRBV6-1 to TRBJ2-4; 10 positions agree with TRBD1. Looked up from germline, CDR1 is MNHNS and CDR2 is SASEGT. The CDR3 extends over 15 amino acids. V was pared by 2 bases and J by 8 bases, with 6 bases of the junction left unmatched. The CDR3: CASSENGDRGHIQYF. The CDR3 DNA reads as TGTGCCAGCAGTGAAAATGGGGACAGGGGACACATTCAGTACTTC.

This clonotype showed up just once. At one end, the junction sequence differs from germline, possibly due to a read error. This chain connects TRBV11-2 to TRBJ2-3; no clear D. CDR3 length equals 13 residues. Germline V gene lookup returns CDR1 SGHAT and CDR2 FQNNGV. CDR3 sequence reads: CASSLATTDAQYF. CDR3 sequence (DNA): TGTGCCAGCAGCTTAGCTACCACAGATGCGCAGTATTTT.

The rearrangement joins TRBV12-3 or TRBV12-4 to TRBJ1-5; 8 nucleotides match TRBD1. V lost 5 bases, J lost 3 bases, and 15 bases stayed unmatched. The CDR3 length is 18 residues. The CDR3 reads CASSAHARGLNPNQPQHF. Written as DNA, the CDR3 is TGTGCCAGCAGTGCCCATGCCAGGGGGCTCAACCCCAATCAGCCCCAGCATTTT.

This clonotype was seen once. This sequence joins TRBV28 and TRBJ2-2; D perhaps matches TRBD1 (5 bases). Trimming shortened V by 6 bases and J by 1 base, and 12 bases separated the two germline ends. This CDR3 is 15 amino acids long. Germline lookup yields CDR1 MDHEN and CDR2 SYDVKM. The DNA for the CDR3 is TGTGCCAGCAGGGTCCTCCAGGGGAACACCGGGGAGCTGTTTTTT. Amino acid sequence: CASRVLQGNTGELFF. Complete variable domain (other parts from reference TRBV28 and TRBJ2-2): DVKVTQSSRYLVKRTGEKVFLECVQDMDHENMFWYRQDPGLGLRLIYFSYDVKMKEKGDIPEGYSVSREKKERFSLILESASTNQTSMYLCASRVLQGNTGELFFGEGSRLTVL.

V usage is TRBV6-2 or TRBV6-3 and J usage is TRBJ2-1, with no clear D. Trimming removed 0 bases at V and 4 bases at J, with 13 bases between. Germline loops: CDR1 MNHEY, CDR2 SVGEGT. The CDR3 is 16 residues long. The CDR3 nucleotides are TGTGCCAGCAGTTACTCACAGACCCTTCGGTACAATGAGCAGTTCTTC. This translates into CASSYSQTLRYNEQFF.

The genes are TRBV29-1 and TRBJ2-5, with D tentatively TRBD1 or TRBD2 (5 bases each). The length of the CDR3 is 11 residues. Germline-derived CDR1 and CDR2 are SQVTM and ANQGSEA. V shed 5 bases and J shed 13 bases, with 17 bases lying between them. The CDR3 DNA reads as TGCAGCGTTTCCCCCCTAGGGACCACGTACTTC. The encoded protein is CSVSPLGTTYF.

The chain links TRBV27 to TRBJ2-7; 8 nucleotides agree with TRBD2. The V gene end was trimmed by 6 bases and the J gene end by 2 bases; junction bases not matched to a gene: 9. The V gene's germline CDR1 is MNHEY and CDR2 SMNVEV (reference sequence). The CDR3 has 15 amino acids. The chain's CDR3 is CASSPDVAGPYEQYF. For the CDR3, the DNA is TGTGCCAGCAGCCCGGACGTAGCGGGACCCTACGAGCAGTACTTC.

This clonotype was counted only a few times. CDR3 in amino acids: CASSYDRRNGELFF. CDR3 nucleotide sequence: TGTGCCAGCAGTTACGACCGACGGAACGGGGAGCTGTTTTTT. The gene calls are TRBV6-5 and TRBJ2-2; D call uncertain. Trimming removed 2 bases from V and 7 bases from J, with 11 bases in between. Germline V lookup: CDR1 MNHEY, CDR2 SVGAGI. There are 14 residues in the CDR3.

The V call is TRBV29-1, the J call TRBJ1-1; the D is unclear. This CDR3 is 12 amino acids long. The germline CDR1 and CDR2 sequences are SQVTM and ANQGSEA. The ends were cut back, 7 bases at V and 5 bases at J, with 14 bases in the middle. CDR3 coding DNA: TGCAGCGCTGACCTCGGCGGAACTGAAGCTTTCTTT. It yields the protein CSADLGGTEAFF.

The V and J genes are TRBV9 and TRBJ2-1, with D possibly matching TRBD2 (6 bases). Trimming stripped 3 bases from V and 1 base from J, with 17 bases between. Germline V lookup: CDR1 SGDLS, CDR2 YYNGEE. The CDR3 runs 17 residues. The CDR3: CASSAKTGLESYNEQFF. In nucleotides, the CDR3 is TGTGCCAGCAGCGCAAAAACGGGACTCGAATCCTACAATGAGCAGTTCTTC. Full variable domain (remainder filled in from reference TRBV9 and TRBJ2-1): DSGVTQTPKHLITATGQRVTLRCSPRSGDLSVYWYQQSLDQGLQFLIQYYNGEERAKGNILERFSAQQFPDLHSELNLSSLELGDSALYFCASSAKTGLESYNEQFFGPGTRLTVL.

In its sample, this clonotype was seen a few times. DNA for the CDR3: TGTGCCAGCAGGCAAACTAGCTACCAAGAGACCCAGTACTTC. This gives the protein CASRQTSYQETQYF. V and J are TRBV6-6 and TRBJ2-5, with D perhaps matching TRBD2 (6 bases). V gave up 6 bases and J gave up 0 bases, with 11 bases separating them. This CDR3 region has 14 residues. Germline V gene lookup returns CDR1 MNHNY and CDR2 SVGAGI (reference sequence).

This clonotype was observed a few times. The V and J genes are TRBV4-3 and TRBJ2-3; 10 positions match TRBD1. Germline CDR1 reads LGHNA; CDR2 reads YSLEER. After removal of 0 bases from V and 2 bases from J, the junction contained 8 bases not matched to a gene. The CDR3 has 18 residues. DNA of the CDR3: TGCGCCAGCAGCCAAGACTCCGGGACAGGGGATTTCACAGATACGCAGTATTTT. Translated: CASSQDSGTGDFTDTQYF.

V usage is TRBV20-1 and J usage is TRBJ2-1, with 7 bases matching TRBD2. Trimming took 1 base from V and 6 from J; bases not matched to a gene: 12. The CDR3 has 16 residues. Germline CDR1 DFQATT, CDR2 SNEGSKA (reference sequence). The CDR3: CSARVRFFGRSNEQFF. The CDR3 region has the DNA TGCAGTGCTAGAGTCCGCTTTTTCGGGAGGTCCAATGAGCAGTTCTTC.

CDR3 sequence reads: CSARIQPIYGYTF. In DNA, the CDR3 is TGCAGTGCTAGGATCCAGCCGATTTATGGCTACACCTTC. This chain connects TRBV20-1 to TRBJ1-2; no definite D call. Germline V gene sequence: CDR1 DFQATT, CDR2 SNEGSKA (reference sequence). The CDR3 runs 13 residues. V lost 3 bases and J lost 5, with 13 bases in between.

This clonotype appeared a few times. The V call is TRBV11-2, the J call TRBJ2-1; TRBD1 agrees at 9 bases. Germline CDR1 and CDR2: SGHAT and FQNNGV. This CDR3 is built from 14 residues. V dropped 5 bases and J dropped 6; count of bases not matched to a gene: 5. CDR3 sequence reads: CASSPDRGLNEQFF. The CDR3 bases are TGTGCCAGCAGCCCGGACAGGGGCCTCAATGAGCAGTTCTTC. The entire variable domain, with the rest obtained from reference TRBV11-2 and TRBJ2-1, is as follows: EAGVAQSPRYKIIEKRQSVAFWCNPISGHATLYWYQQILGQGPKLLIQFQNNGVVDDSQLPKDRFSAERLKGVDSTLKIQPAKLEDSAVYLCASSPDRGLNEQFFGPGTRLTVL.

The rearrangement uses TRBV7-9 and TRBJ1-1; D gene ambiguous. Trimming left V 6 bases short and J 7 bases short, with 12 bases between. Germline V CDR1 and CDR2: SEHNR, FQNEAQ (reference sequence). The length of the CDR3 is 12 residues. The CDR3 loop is CASSYGTGEAFF. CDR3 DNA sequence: TGTGCCAGCAGTTACGGAACGGGTGAAGCTTTCTTT.

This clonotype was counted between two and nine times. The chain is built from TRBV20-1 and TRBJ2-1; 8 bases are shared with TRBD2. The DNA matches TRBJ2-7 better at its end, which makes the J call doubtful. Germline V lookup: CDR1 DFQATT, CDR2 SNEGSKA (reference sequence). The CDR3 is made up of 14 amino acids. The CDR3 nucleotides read TGCAGTGCTCTTACTAGCGGCTCCTACAATGAGCAGTACTTC. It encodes CSALTSGSYNEQYF.

The CDR3 region is CASGRTSATYNEQFF. CDR3 bases: TGTGCCAGCGGTAGGACTAGCGCTACCTACAATGAGCAGTTCTTC. The V and J genes are TRBV11-1 and TRBJ2-1; 9 bases agree with TRBD2. V was pared by 8 bases and J by 2 bases, with 7 bases of the junction left unmatched. The CDR3 is 15 residues long. Germline CDR1 and CDR2: SGHAT and FQDESV (reference sequence). Combining the CDR3 with reference TRBV11-1 and TRBJ2-1 gives the whole variable domain EAEVAQSPRYKITEKSQAVAFWCDPISGHATLYWYRQILGQGPELLVQFQDESVVDDSQLPKDRFSAERLKGVDSTLKIQPAELGDSAMYLCASGRTSATYNEQFFGPGTRLTVL.

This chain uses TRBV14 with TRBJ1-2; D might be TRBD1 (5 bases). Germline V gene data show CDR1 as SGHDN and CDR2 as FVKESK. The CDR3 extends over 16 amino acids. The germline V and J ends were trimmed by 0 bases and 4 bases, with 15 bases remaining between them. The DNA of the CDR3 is TGTGCCAGCAGCCAAGACTGGAGGGGCGTCCTCTATGGCTACACCTTC. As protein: CASSQDWRGVLYGYTF.

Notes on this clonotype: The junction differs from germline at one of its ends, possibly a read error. Here the CDR3 DNA reads TGTGCCAACAGTCCCCAGGGTAGGGCAAACTATGGCTACACCTTC. It yields the protein CANSPQGRANYGYTF. The chain employs TRBV27 and TRBJ1-2; a possible D gene is TRBD1 (5 bases). Germline V CDR1 and CDR2: MNHEY, SMNVEV (reference sequence). CDR3 length equals 15 residues.

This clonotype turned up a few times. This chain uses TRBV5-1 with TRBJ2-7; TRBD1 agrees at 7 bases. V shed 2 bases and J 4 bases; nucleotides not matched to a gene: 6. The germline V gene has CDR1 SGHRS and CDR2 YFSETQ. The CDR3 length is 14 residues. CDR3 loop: CASSFRGKVYEQYF. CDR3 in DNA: TGCGCCAGCAGCTTCAGGGGGAAAGTATACGAGCAGTACTTC.

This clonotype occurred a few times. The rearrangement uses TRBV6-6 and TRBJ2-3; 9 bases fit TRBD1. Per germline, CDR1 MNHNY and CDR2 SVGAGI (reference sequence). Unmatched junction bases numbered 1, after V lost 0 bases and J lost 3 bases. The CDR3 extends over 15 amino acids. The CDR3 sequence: CASSYSDRGTDTQYF. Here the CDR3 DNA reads TGTGCCAGCAGTTACTCGGACAGGGGAACAGATACGCAGTATTTT.

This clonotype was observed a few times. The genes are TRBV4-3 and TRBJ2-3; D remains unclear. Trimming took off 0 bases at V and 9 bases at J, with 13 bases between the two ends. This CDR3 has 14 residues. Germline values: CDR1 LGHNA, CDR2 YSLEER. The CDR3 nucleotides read TGCGCCAGCAGCCAAGACGGCCCCAAAGGAACGCAGTATTTT. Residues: CASSQDGPKGTQYF.

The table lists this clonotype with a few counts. The CDR3 coding sequence is TGTGCCAGCAGCGCAACCCAACTAGCGGGGGGGTTCGAGCAGTTCTTC. Translation: CASSATQLAGGFEQFF. The chain joins TRBV21-1 to TRBJ2-1; the D segment call TRBD2 is taken from the table without a DNA check. TRBV21-1 is tagged as a pseudogene. This CDR3 region has 16 residues.

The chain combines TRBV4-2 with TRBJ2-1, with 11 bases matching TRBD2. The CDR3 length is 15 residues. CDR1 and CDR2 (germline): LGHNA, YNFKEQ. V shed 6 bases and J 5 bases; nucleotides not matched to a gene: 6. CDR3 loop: CASSRSGGAHNEQFF. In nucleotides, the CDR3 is TGTGCCAGCAGTCGTAGCGGGGGGGCCCACAATGAGCAGTTCTTC.

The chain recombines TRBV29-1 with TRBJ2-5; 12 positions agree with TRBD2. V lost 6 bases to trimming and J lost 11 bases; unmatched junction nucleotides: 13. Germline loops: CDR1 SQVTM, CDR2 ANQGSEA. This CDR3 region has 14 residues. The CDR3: CSVSTRTSGIAQYF. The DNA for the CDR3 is TGCAGCGTGTCCACAAGGACTAGCGGGATCGCGCAGTACTTC.

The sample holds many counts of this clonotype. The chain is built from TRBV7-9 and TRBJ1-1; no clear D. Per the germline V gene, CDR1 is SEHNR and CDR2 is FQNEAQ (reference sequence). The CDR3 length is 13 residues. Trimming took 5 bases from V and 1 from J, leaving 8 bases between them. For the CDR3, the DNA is TGTGCCAGCAGCCCCCCCGGGAACACTGAAGCTTTCTTT. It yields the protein CASSPPGNTEAFF.

The CDR3 sequence is CASSYRGSTGELFF. CDR3 sequence (DNA): TGTGCCAGCAGTTATCGGGGTAGTACCGGGGAGCTGTTTTTT. V gene TRBV6-2 or TRBV6-3 combines with J gene TRBJ2-2, with D tentatively TRBD2 (5 bases). CDR1 is MNHEY, CDR2 SVGEGT, per germline. The CDR3 spans 14 residues. V gave up 3 bases and J gave up 5 bases, with 10 bases separating them.